The following is a T cell receptor beta chain sequence with its context. This specimen belongs to a study of OX40 agonist ivuxolimab in advanced cancers. Using immunoSEQ multiplex PCR, the repertoire was profiled, and TCRdb retains in-frame clones only, with some absent. The sample includes some 40,000 clones, roughly nine tenths of them seen just once. Autoimmune disease history or systemic immunosuppression meant exclusion. This CDR3 has 19 amino acids. After removal of 5 bases from V and 0 bases from J, the junction contained 10 bases not matched to a gene. Germline V gene data show CDR1 as SGHTA and CDR2 as FQGNSA.

Sequenced here: CD4+ or CD8+ T cells sorted from blood, sampled in a trial of the OX40 agonist ivuxolimab. This chain links TRBV7-2 with TRBJ2-1; 13 nucleotides agree with TRBD2. The source of this sequence is an adult with an advanced solid tumor such as melanoma, head and neck, liver or kidney cancer. The DNA of the CDR3 is TGTGCCAGCAGCCCGGGACTAGCGGGACAAAGTAGCTCCTACAATGAGCAGTTCTTC. The encoded protein is CASSPGLAGQSSSYNEQFF.